What follows describes a single TCR beta chain. Libraries were prepared by immunoSEQ multiplex PCR; TCRdb keeps only in-frame clonotypes and omits some of them. The profile shows 30,000 to 40,000 clones, over 60% of them singletons. The data were obtained in a study of OX40 agonist ivuxolimab in advanced cancers. The ends were cut back, 2 bases at V and 0 bases at J, with 4 bases in the middle. The length of the CDR3 is 13 residues. Germline V lookup: CDR1 ENHRY, CDR2 SYGVKD. The receptor was derived from an adult with an advanced solid tumor such as melanoma, head and neck, liver or kidney cancer. This sequence joins TRBV10-3 and TRBJ1-1, with no clear D. Sample: CD4+ or CD8+ T cells sorted from blood, taken in a trial of the OX40 agonist ivuxolimab. The CDR3 sequence: CAISELMNTEAFF. As DNA, the CDR3 is TGTGCCATCAGTGAGCTAATGAACACTGAAGCTTTCTTT.